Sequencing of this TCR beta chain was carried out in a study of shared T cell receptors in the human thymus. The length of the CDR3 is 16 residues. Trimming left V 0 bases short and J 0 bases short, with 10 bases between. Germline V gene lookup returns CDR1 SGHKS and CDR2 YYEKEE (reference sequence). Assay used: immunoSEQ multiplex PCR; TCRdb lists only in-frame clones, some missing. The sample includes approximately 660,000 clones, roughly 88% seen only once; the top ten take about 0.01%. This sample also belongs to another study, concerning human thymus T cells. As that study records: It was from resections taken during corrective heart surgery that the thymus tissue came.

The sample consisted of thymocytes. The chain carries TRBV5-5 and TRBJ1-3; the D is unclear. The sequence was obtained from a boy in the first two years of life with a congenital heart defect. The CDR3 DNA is TGTGCCAGCAGCTTGGAGCAGCGAAGCTCTGGAAACACCATATATTTT. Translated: CASSLEQRSSGNTIYF.